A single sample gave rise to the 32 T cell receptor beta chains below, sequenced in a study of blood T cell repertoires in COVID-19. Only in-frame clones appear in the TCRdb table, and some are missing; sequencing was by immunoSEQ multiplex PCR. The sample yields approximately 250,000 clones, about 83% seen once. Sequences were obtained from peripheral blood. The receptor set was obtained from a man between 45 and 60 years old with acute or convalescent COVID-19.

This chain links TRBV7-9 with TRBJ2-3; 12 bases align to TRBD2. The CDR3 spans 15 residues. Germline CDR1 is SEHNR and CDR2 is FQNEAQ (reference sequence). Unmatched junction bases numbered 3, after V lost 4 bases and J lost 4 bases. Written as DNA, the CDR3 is TGTGCCAGCAGCTCGACTAGCGGGAGCCCAGATACGCAGTATTTT. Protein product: CASSSTSGSPDTQYF.

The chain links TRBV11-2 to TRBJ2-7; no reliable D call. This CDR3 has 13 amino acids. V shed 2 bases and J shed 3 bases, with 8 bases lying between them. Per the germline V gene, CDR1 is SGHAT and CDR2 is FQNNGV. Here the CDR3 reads CASSLHPHYEQYF. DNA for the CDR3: TGTGCCAGCAGCTTACATCCCCACTACGAGCAGTACTTC.

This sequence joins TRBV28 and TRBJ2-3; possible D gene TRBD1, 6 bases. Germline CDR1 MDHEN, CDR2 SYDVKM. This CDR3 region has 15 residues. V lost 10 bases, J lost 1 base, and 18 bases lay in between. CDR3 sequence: CATLRGGSRTDTQYF. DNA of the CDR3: TGTGCCACCCTCAGGGGCGGGTCCCGCACAGATACGCAGTATTTT.

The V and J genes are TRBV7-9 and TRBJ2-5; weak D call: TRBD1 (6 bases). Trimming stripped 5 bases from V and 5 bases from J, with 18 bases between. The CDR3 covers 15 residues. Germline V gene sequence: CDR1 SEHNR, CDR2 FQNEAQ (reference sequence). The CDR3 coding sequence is TGTGCCAGCAGCCCACTGGGACAAAAGTCGGAGACCCAGTACTTC. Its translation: CASSPLGQKSETQYF.

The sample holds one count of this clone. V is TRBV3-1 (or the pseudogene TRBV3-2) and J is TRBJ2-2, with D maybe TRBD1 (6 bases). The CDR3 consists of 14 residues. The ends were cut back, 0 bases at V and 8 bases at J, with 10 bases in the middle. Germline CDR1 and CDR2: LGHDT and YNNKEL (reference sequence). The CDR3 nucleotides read TGTGCCAGCAGCCAAGATCAGGGGACAGGGGAGCTGTTTTTT. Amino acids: CASSQDQGTGELFF.

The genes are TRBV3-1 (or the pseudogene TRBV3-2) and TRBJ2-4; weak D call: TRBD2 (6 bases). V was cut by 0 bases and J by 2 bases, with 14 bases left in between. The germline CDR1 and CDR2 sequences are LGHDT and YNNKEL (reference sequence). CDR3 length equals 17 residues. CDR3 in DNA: TGTGCCAGCAGCCAAGATTCCCGGGGGTGGACCAAAAACATTCAGTACTTC. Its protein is CASSQDSRGWTKNIQYF.

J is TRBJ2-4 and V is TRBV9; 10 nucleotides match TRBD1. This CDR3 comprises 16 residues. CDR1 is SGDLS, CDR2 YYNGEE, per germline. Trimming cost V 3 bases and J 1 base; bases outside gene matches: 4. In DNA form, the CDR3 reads TGTGCCAGCAGCGCCTCGGGACAGGGGGCCAAAAACATTCAGTACTTC. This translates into CASSASGQGAKNIQYF.

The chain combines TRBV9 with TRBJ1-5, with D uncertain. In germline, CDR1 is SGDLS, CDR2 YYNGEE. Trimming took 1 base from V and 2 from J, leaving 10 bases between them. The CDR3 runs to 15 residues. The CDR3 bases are TGTGCCAGCAGCGTATCCGGGAGCGGCAATCAGCCCCAGCATTTT. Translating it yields CASSVSGSGNQPQHF.

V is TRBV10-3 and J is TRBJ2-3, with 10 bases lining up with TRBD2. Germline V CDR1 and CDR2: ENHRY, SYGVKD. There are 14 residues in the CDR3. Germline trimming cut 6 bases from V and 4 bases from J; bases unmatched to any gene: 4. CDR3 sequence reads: CAIRGTSEADTQYF. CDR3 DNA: TGTGCCATCAGGGGGACTAGCGAAGCAGATACGCAGTATTTT.

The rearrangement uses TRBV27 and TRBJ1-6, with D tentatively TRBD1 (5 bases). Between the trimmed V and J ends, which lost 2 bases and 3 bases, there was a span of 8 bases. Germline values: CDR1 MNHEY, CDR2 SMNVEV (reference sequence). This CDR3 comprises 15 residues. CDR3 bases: TGTGCCAGCAGTTTAATCAGGGACTATAATTCACCCCTCCACTTT. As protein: CASSLIRDYNSPLHF.

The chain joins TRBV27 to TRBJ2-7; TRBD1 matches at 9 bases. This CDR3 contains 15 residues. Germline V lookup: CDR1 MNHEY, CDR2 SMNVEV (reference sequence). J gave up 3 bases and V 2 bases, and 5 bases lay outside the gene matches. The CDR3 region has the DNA TGTGCCAGCAGTTTAAGGGACAGGGTGCACTACGAGCAGTACTTC. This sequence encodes CASSLRDRVHYEQYF.

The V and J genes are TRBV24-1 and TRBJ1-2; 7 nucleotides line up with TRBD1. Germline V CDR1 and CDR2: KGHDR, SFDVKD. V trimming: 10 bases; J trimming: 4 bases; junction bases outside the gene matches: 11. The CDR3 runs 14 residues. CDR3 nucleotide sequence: TGTGCCACAAGCCCAACAGGGGTACTCTATGGCTACACCTTC. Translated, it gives CATSPTGVLYGYTF.

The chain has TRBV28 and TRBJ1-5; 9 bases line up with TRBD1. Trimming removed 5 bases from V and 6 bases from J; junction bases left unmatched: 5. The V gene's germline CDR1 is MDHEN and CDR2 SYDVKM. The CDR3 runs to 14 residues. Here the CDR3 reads CASSTGGATQPQHF. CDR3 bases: TGTGCCAGCAGTACAGGGGGCGCTACTCAGCCCCAGCATTTT.

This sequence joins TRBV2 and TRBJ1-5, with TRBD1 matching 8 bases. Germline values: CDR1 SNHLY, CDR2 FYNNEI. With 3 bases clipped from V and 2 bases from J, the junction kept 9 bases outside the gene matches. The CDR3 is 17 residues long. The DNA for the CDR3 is TGTGCCAGCAGTGAGGGGTGGACAGGGTTTCGCAATCAGCCCCAGCATTTT. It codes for CASSEGWTGFRNQPQHF. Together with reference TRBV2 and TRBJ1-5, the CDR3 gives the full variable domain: EPEVTQTPSHQVTQMGQEVILRCVPISNHLYFYWYRQILGQKVEFLVSFYNNEISEKSEIFDDQFSVERPDGSNFTLKIRSTKLEDSAMYFCASSEGWTGFRNQPQHFGDGTRLSIL.

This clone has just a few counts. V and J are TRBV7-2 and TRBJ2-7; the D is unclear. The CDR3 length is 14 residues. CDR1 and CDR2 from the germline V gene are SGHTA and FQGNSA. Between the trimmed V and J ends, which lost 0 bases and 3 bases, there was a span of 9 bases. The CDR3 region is CASSLAGPFYEQYF. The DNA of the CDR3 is TGTGCCAGCAGCTTAGCCGGTCCGTTCTACGAGCAGTACTTC. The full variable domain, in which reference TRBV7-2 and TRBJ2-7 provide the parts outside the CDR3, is GAGVSQSPSNKVTEKGKDVELRCDPISGHTALYWYRQSLGQGLEFLIYFQGNSAPDKSGLPSDRFSAERTGGSVSTLTIQRTQQEDSAVYLCASSLAGPFYEQYFGPGTRLTVT.

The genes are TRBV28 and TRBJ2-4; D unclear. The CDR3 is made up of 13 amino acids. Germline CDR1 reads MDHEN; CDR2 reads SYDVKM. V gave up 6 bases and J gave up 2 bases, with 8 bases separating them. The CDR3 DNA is TGTGCCAGCAGCTCGACATCCAAAAACATTCAGTACTTC. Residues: CASSSTSKNIQYF.

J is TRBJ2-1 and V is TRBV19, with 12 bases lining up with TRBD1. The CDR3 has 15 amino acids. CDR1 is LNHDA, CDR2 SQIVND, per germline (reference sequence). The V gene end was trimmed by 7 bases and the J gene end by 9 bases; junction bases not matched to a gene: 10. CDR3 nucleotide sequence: TGTGCCAGTACCTGGGGACAGGGGGCTGGAAGTGAGCAGTTCTTC. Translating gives CASTWGQGAGSEQFF. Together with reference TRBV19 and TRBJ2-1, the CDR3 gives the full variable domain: DGGITQSPKYLFRKEGQNVTLSCEQNLNHDAMYWYRQDPGQGLRLIYYSQIVNDFQKGDIAEGYSVSREKKESFPLTVTSAQKNPTAFYLCASTWGQGAGSEQFFGPGTRLTVL.

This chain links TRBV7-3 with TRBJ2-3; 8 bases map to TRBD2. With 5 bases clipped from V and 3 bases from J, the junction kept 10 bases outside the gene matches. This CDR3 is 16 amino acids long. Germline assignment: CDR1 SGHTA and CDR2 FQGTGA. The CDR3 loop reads CASSKNGGASTDTQYF. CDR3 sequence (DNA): TGTGCCAGCAGCAAAAACGGGGGGGCCTCGACAGATACGCAGTATTTT. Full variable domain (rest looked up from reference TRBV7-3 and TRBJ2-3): GAGVSQTPSNKVTEKGKYVELRCDPISGHTALYWYRQSLGQGPEFLIYFQGTGAADDSGLPNDRFFAVRPEGSVSTLKIQRTERGDSAVYLCASSKNGGASTDTQYFGPGTRLTVL.

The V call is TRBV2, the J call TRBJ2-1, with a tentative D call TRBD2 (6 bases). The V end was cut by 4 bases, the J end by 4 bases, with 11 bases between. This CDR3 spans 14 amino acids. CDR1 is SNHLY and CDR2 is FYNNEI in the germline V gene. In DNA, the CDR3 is TGTGCCAGCAGTGTACTAGCAGAATACAATGAGCAGTTCTTC. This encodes CASSVLAEYNEQFF. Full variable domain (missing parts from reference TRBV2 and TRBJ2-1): EPEVTQTPSHQVTQMGQEVILRCVPISNHLYFYWYRQILGQKVEFLVSFYNNEISEKSEIFDDQFSVERPDGSNFTLKIRSTKLEDSAMYFCASSVLAEYNEQFFGPGTRLTVL.

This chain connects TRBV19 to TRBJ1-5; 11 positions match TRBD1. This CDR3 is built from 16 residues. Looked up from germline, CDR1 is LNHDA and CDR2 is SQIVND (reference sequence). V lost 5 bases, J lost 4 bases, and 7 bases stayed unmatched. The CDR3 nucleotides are TGTGCCAGTAGTCCGCAGGGACAGGGGGGAAATCAGCCCCAGCATTTT. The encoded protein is CASSPQGQGGNQPQHF.

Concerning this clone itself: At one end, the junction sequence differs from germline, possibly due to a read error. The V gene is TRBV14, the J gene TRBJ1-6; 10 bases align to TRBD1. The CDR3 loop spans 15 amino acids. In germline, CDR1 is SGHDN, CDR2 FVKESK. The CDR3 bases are TGTGCCAGCAGTCAAGGGACAGGGGTGAGTTCACCCCTCCACTTT. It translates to CASSQGTGVSSPLHF.

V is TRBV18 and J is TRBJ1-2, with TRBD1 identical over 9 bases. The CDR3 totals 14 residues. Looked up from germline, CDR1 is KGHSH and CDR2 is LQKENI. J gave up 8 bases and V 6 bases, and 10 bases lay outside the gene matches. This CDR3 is CASSPGQGFMGYTF. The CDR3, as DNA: TGTGCCAGCTCGCCGGGACAGGGCTTTATGGGCTACACCTTC. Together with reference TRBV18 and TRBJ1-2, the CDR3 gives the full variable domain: NAGVMQNPRHLVRRRGQEARLRCSPMKGHSHVYWYRQLPEEGLKFMVYLQKENIIDESGMPKERFSAEFPKEGPSILRIQQVVRGDSAAYFCASSPGQGFMGYTFGSGTRLTVV.

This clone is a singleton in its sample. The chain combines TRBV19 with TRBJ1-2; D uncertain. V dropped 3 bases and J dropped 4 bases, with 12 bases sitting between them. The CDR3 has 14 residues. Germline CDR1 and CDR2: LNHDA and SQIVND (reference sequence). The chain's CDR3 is CASSMGTRIYGYTF. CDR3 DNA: TGTGCCAGTAGTATGGGCACCCGAATCTATGGCTACACCTTC.

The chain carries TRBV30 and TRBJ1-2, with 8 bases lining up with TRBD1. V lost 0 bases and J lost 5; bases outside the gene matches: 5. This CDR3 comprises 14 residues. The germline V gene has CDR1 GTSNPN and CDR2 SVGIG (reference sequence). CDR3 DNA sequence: TGTGCCTGGAGTGTACACGGGACAGGATATGGCTACACCTTC. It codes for CAWSVHGTGYGYTF. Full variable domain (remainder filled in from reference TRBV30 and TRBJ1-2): SQTIHQWPATLVQPVGSPLSLECTVEGTSNPNLYWYRQAAGRGLQLLFYSVGIGQISSEVPQNLSASRPQDRQFILSSKKLLLSDSGFYLCAWSVHGTGYGYTFGSGTRLTVV.

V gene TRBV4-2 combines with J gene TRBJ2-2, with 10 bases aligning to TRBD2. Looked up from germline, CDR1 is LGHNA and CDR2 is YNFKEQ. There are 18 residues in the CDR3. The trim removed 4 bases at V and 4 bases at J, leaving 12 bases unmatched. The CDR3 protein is CASSRQRMGLASTGELFF. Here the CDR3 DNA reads TGTGCCAGCAGCCGACAGAGGATGGGACTAGCGTCCACCGGGGAGCTGTTTTTT.

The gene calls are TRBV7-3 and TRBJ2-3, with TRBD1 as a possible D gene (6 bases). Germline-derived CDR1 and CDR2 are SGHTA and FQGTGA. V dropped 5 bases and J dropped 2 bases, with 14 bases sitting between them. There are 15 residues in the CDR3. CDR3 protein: CASSKQGGDTDTQYF. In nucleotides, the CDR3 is TGTGCCAGCAGCAAACAGGGTGGGGACACAGATACGCAGTATTTT.

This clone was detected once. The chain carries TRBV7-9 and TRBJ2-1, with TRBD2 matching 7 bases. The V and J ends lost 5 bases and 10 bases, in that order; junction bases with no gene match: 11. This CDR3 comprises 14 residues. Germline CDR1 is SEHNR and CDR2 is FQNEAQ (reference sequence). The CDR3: CASSPMRGGVEQFF. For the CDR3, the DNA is TGTGCCAGCAGCCCAATGCGGGGAGGGGTGGAGCAGTTCTTC.

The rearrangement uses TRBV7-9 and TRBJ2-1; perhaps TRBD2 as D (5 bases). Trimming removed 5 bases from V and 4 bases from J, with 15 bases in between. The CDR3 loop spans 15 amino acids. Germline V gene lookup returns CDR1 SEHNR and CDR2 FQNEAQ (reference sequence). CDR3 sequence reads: CASSPRSTRYNEQFF. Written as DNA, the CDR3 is TGTGCCAGCAGCCCGCGATCCACTAGGTACAATGAGCAGTTCTTC.

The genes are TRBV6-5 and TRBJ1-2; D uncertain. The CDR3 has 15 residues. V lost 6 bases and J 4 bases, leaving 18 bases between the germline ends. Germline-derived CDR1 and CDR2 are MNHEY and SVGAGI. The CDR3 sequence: CASSRERGILYGYTF. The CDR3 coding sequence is TGTGCCAGCAGCCGGGAGCGAGGGATACTCTATGGCTACACCTTC.

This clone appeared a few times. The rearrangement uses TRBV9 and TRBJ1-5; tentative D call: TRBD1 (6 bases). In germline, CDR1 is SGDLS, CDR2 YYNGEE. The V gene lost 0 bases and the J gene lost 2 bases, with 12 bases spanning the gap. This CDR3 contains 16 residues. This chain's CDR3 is CASSVEGDVCNQPQHF. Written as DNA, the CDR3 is TGTGCCAGCAGCGTAGAGGGGGACGTGTGCAATCAGCCCCAGCATTTT.

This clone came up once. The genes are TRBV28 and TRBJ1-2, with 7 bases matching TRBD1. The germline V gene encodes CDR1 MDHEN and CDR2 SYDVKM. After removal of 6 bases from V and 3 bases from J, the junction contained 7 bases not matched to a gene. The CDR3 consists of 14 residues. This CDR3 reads CASSIDRAHYGYTF. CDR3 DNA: TGTGCCAGCAGCATTGACAGGGCCCACTATGGCTACACCTTC.

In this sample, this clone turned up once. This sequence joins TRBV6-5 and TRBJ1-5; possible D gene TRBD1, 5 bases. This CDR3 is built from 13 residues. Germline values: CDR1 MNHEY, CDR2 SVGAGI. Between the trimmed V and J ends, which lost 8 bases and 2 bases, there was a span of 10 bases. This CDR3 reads CASAGHRNQPQHF. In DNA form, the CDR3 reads TGTGCCAGCGCAGGGCATCGCAATCAGCCCCAGCATTTT.